The entry that follows covers one TCR beta chain sequence. This clone appeared once. The antigen it recognizes is unknown. No quality values exist for individual bases; no much larger clone is one base distant. The library was generated by the immunoSEQ multiplex PCR assay. For the multiplex PCR, a mixture combining 60 forward primers for TCR Vbeta segments and 13 reverse primers for TCR Jbeta segments was used. A multiplex PCR assay on genomic DNA amplified the CDR3 region of rearranged TCR beta genes. The amplified TCR beta libraries were sequenced on the Illumina HiSeq System as 87-base-pair reads. The study's own analysis went as follows. In a later analysis, roughly 80 million unique TCR beta chains were counted across the approximately 670 repertoires, and around 10 million of these chains were shared by at least two donors. Raw reads were error-corrected and collapsed into unique sequences by a nearest-neighbor algorithm in which closely related sequences were merged to remove PCR and sequencing errors. V, D and J gene segments were assigned by aligning CDR3 sequences to IMGT reference sequences. For a sequence to be retained, a match of at least six nucleotides to both a V gene segment and a J gene segment was required. Rearrangements were called productive when the CDR3 lacked stop codons and stayed in frame with V and J; all others were non-productive. CDR3 was defined by IMGT convention, running from the second conserved V-encoded cysteine to the conserved J-encoded phenylalanine. Sequences without an unambiguous match to a single V gene segment were excluded from the earlier analysis of over 500 of the donors. An earlier analysis of about 590 of the donors classified V segments as functional when productive rearrangements were above 56.7% and as segregating when the standard deviation between donors was above 5%. A statistical classification framework was built for diagnosing cytomegalovirus status from the catalog of TCR beta chain sequences. V and J gene assignment, in a later analysis, came from comparing TCR nucleotide sequences with IMGT/GENE-DB human TR gene sequences. The TCRdist pipeline was used in a later analysis to assign CDR3 sequences and most-parsimonious VDJ recombination scenarios. In a later analysis, each TCR beta chain was defined by its CDR3 amino acid sequence together with its V-gene family, and reads without a unique V-gene family were excluded. As a way to deal with suspected cross-contamination and a sequencing artifact, a later analysis dropped over 550 nucleotide sequences that were highly shared and had low generation probability. For each public chain, a later analysis derived a clonal expansion index from normalized ranks of inferred template counts within each repertoire. A later analysis computed generation probabilities with a VDJ recombination model fitted to out-of-frame rearrangements, and checked the results against IGoR. Hypergeometric tests were used in a later analysis to score TCR-TCR, TCR-HLA and TCR-CMV co-occurrence, with a repertoire-size bias correction applied to the TCR pairs. In a later analysis, false discovery rates were estimated by permuting HLA or CMV assignments 20 times. A later analysis grouped co-occurring TCRs with DBSCAN, adding TCRdist sequence similarity when clustering within HLA-allele-positive subsets. Repertoires with fewer than 30,000 or more than 120,000 public chains, plus five repertoires with anomalous nucleotide sharing, were excluded from co-occurrence clustering. TCRdb re-hosts the immuneACCESS table, in-frame sequences only. Its copies lack some clones; in the studies checked, an unresolved V gene accounts for under half of them, and the cause for the rest is not known. That table supplies the V and J calls and clone size; D and trimming were determined from the DNA. In this sample the table shows roughly 150,000 clones, around 78% of which occur a single time. 1.5% to 1.7% of the sample belongs to the ten largest clones.

This sample was included in a study of cytomegalovirus exposure and HLA in healthy donors (dated by TCRdb to 2015 to 2018). About the study as a whole: An earlier analysis of 587 of the donors reported under 300 Gb of sequence data and 95 million to 130 million unique TCR beta sequences obtained from 150 million to 200 million T cells. Among under 450 genotyped donors of the cohort, an average of roughly 240,000 unique TCR beta nucleotide sequences were sequenced per donor, around 20% of them non-productive. In an earlier analysis of 550 to 700 of the donors, high-throughput TCR beta sequencing was used to judge whether each TCR beta V gene segment behaved as functional or pseudogenic. About 300 gigabases of sequencing data and approximately 80 million unique TCR sequences were included in an early release covering several hundred HLA-typed donors. The study combined high-throughput TCR immunosequencing, statistical association of individual TCRs with disease status, and machine learning to predict cytomegalovirus infection status. In the later analysis, no new phenotypic data were used to find candidate immune exposures; instead, reliance was placed on TCR beta sequences and their occurrence across donors. The study used immunosequencing to profile the T cell repertoires of approximately 650 subjects and linked those repertoires to cytomegalovirus serostatus. The study aimed to test whether signatures of past pathogen exposure could be identified by cataloging public T cell receptors. Because of strong linkage in the cohort, 4 to 6 DR-DQ haplotypes were treated as single units for association and clustering. Along with the approximately 650-subject first cohort, a separate validation cohort of about 110 different subjects was used. Donor age, sex, ethnicity and CMV serostatus were compiled alongside the repertoire data. Both class I and class II loci were covered by HLA typing, at four-digit resolution. The number of donors typed differed by locus, with roughly 620-630 for A, B, C, DRB1 and DQB1, approximately 500 for DQA1, approximately 570 for DPA1, and 450 to 480 for DPB1. A later analysis re-analyzed previously published TCR beta repertoires from about 600 donors and added high-resolution HLA genotyping to study TCR occurrence patterns. Every discovery cohort repertoire had been produced on one sequencing platform. Genome-wide SNP genotypes for about 55% of the 666 donors were used in a later genetic analysis, which treated that subset as a discovery cohort. Among the approximately 400 genotyped donors, 81% belonged to the genetic ancestry cluster associated with self-reported Caucasian donors.

The CDR3 goes from the cysteine to the phenylalanine over 13 residues. Kept here is only the CDR3 DNA, which spans 39 bases and is read in frame from base 1. V is cut by 4 bases and J by 3 bases, and the space between the germline ends is 10 bases. The germline V gene provides CDR1 MGHDK and CDR2 SYGVNS. Overall study outcomes, separate from this receptor: A later analysis reported that several top co-occurrence clusters appeared linked to parvovirus B19, influenza, CMV and Epstein-Barr virus. Most TCR sequences were seen in very few donors, while some public TCRs were found in many individuals. A few of the identified cytomegalovirus-associated TCR beta chains were confirmed in vitro to be specific for cytomegalovirus antigens. For the cohort, immune exposure information was limited to CMV serostatus. A further reported finding was that TCR beta sequences accurately predicted the HLA-A and HLA-B alleles for most subjects in the first cohort. Roughly uniform sequencing depth across donors was assumed in presence/absence analyses, although this assumption may not hold. According to the authors, the approach could potentially be generalized to other disease states and immunological phenotypes. In an earlier analysis of roughly 500 of the donors, most TCR beta V segments appeared in productive rearrangements about 87% or about 30% of the time, broadly matching IMGT annotations. Some IMGT-functional V segments, including TRBV6-2 and TRBV6-3, could not be told apart with the 87-base-pair reads, so those segments were excluded. In both the original and validation cohorts, the classifier was reported to diagnose cytomegalovirus status with high specificity and sensitivity. This cohort had only TCR beta chains sequenced, and the lack of alpha or paired-chain data limited which features could be detected. In a later genetic analysis, fewer N-insertions in productive TCRs were reported among donors in an Asian-associated ancestry cluster than the approximately 670-donor mean. According to a later analysis, most CMV-associated TCR beta chains appeared to be HLA-restricted, and the HLA associations seemed to be driven largely by CMV exposure. An association between a missense DCLRE1C variant and V-gene and J-gene trimming of TCR beta chains was found in a later genetic analysis and replicated in an independent cohort. Because HLA typing was missing for some donors at each locus, association tests included only the typed subset. The earlier analysis of some 540 of the donors excluded seventeen rarely observed V segments, including chromosome 9 orphons, because counts were too low. When HLA alleles, especially DR and DQ, strongly co-occurred, attributing TCR associations to individual alleles was difficult. A later analysis associated 15,000 or so TCR beta sequences with specific HLA alleles at a false discovery rate of 0.05. In a later analysis, HLA-associated TCR beta chains showed more clonal expansion and lower generation probabilities than non-associated chains that were equally common. A group of highly shared sequence variants was considered likely to be a technical artifact of the sequencing pipeline. A total of roughly 160 TCR beta chains were listed by the study as associated with cytomegalovirus. Linkage disequilibrium might explain the correlated functional status among segregating V segments, but an unknown experimental factor could not be excluded. In a later analysis, TCR association rates were found to vary across HLA loci, with the most associated TCRs seen for DRB1 alleles and the fewest for HLA-C alleles.

The cohort was made up of around 720 healthy bone marrow donors. At the time of sampling, every cohort member was nominally healthy, though immune exposures that went unrecorded were likely present. The donor tested CMV seronegative and was one of the 352 seronegative cohort members. Every donor gave a peripheral blood sample, and the peripheral blood mononuclear cells from that sample were used for TCR beta sequencing. Genomic DNA extraction from the blood cell samples was performed with the Qiagen DNeasy Blood Extraction Kit. This TCR was sampled from a man aged 35 to 55 in good health and CMV-seronegative. The V gene is TRBV25-1 and the J gene is TRBJ2-7; TRBD2 is a weak D gene call, 5 bases matching. What was sequenced was PBMCs. DNA sequence: TGTGCCAGCAGTGCCTTCGGGAACTACGAGCAGTACTTC. This yields the protein CASSAFGNYEQYF.